Following are 9 T cell receptor beta chains from one sample sequenced in a study of blood T cell repertoires in COVID-19. The repertoire was sequenced with immunoSEQ multiplex PCR; TCRdb's copy has only in-frame clones and lacks some. The table has approximately 150,000 clones, approximately 83% seen once. The sample taken for sequencing was peripheral blood. The receptors were sampled from a woman aged 80 or over with acute or convalescent COVID-19.

The V call is TRBV28, the J call TRBJ1-1; D perhaps matches TRBD1 (6 bases). This CDR3 is 17 amino acids long. The germline V gene has CDR1 MDHEN and CDR2 SYDVKM. Trimming took off 3 bases at V and 1 base at J, with 18 bases between the two ends. CDR3 sequence reads: CASSFFGGEGGNTEAFF. For the CDR3, the DNA is TGTGCCAGCAGTTTTTTCGGGGGGGAGGGGGGGAACACTGAAGCTTTCTTT.

V is TRBV9 and J is TRBJ1-4, with a possible D match to TRBD1 (6 bases). The germline CDR1 and CDR2 sequences are SGDLS and YYNGEE. The CDR3 runs 14 residues. V lost 3 bases, J lost 7 bases, and 13 bases lay in between. CDR3 amino acids: CASSATGLVEKLFF. The CDR3 DNA follows: TGTGCCAGCAGCGCCACAGGGCTCGTTGAAAAACTGTTTTTT.

The chain is built from TRBV19 and TRBJ1-2; D is undetermined. The length of the CDR3 is 15 residues. Trimming took 3 bases from V and 4 from J, leaving 15 bases between them. Germline CDR1 LNHDA, CDR2 SQIVND (reference sequence). CDR3 in DNA: TGTGCCAGTAGTATCCCGCCGCGCCCGGGCTATGGCTACACCTTC. It specifies CASSIPPRPGYGYTF.

The CDR3 loop is CASTIGALKETQYF. The DNA of the CDR3 is TGTGCCAGCACCATAGGGGCATTGAAGGAGACCCAGTACTTC. The J gene is TRBJ2-5, the V gene TRBV2; D possibly corresponds to TRBD1 (5 bases). Germline-derived CDR1 and CDR2 are SNHLY and FYNNEI. The length of the CDR3 is 14 residues. V was cut by 7 bases and J by 5 bases, with 17 bases left in between.

CDR3 in DNA: TGTGCCAGCAGCTTGGAAGCCACGAACACCGGGGAGCTGTTTTTT. It translates to CASSLEATNTGELFF. The chain uses TRBV5-4 and TRBJ2-2; D is unresolved. This CDR3 contains 15 residues. The germline CDR1 and CDR2 sequences are SGHNT and YYREEE (reference sequence). Trimming removed 0 bases from V and 0 bases from J, with 6 bases in between. Full variable domain (outside the CDR3, taken from reference TRBV5-4 and TRBJ2-2): ETGVTQSPTHLIKTRGQQVTLRCSSQSGHNTVSWYQQALGQGPQFIFQYYREEENGRGNFPPRFSGLQFPNYSSELNVNALELDDSALYLCASSLEATNTGELFFGEGSRLTVL.

With regard to this clone: Other DNA variants within this sample encode the same CDR3. V and J are TRBV5-6 and TRBJ1-2, with D unclear. Trimming removed 2 bases at V and 8 bases at J, with 10 bases between. The CDR3 loop spans 12 amino acids. Germline V gene sequence: CDR1 SGHDT, CDR2 YYEEEE. DNA of the CDR3: TGTGCCAGCAGCTTCGGGGTAGACGGCTACACCTTC. Translation: CASSFGVDGYTF.

The chain uses TRBV7-9 and TRBJ2-1; 9 bases map to TRBD2. J was trimmed by 6 bases and V by 5 bases; bases with no gene match: 2. Germline V gene lookup returns CDR1 SEHNR and CDR2 FQNEAQ (reference sequence). CDR3 length equals 13 residues. CDR3: CASSLLAGNEQFF. CDR3 nucleotides: TGTGCCAGCAGCCTACTAGCGGGCAATGAGCAGTTCTTC.

The genes are TRBV13 and TRBJ2-1, with a weak D call TRBD2 (6 bases). The CDR3 runs 13 residues. Germline V lookup: CDR1 PRHDT, CDR2 FYEKMQ (reference sequence). V was trimmed by 5 bases and J by 7 bases, leaving 12 bases between them. CDR3 in DNA: TGTGCCAGCAGCCTGAGTCGGGGGAATGAGCAGTTCTTC. Protein sequence: CASSLSRGNEQFF.

This rearrangement joins TRBV14 to TRBJ2-7; TRBD1 matches at 7 bases. The CDR3 is made up of 13 amino acids. V lost 4 bases to trimming and J lost 2 bases; unmatched junction nucleotides: 2. Germline V gene sequence: CDR1 SGHDN, CDR2 FVKESK. This chain's CDR3 is CASSPGQAYEQYF. The CDR3, as DNA: TGTGCCAGCAGCCCCGGACAGGCCTACGAGCAGTACTTC. Drawing the rest from reference TRBV14 and TRBJ2-7, the complete variable domain is EAGVTQFPSHSVIEKGQTVTLRCDPISGHDNLYWYRRVMGKEIKFLLHFVKESKQDESGMPNNRFLAERTGGTYSTLKVQPAELEDSGVYFCASSPGQAYEQYFGPGTRLTVT.